Below, 26 T cell receptor beta chains from the same sample are listed, as sequenced in a study of blood T cell repertoires in COVID-19. This table comes from immunoSEQ multiplex PCR, and its TCRdb copy is limited to in-frame clones, with some not included. The sample holds about 480,000 clones, approximately 90% seen once. The sample taken for sequencing was peripheral blood. The receptors come from a woman between 50 and 59 years old with COVID-19, enrolled during active disease.

The V call is TRBV5-3, the J call TRBJ1-4; 7 bases map to TRBD1. TRBV5-3 is treated as an ORF (open reading frame) with a function not yet certain. V dropped 4 bases and J dropped 7; count of bases not matched to a gene: 13. The CDR3 spans 16 residues. As DNA, the CDR3 is TGTGCCAGAAGCCAAGAGACAGGGAGAAGTATTGAAAAACTGTTTTTT. Amino acid sequence: CARSQETGRSIEKLFF.

The rearrangement uses TRBV6-1 and TRBJ2-3; D may be TRBD2 (6 bases). The CDR3 contains 12 residues. Trimming cost V 3 bases and J 9 bases, with 10 bases left between them. Germline V gives CDR1 MNHNS, CDR2 SASEGT. In DNA form, the CDR3 reads TGTGCCAGCAGTGAGGAGGGCGGAACGCAGTATTTT. It is translated as CASSEEGGTQYF.

This chain uses TRBV5-1 with TRBJ2-3; TRBD2 is a possible D gene (7 bases). The germline CDR1 and CDR2 sequences are SGHRS and YFSETQ. The CDR3 runs 15 residues. V was clipped by 6 bases and J by 5 bases, with 19 bases between them. In DNA, the CDR3 is TGCGCCAGCACCCCTTCCGGGGGGCCAGGAGATACGCAGTATTTT. Translating it yields CASTPSGGPGDTQYF.

The CDR3 DNA follows: TGTGCCAGCAGTGAAAACTACAGGTCAGCCAAAAACATTCAGTACTTC. It codes for CASSENYRSAKNIQYF. The chain couples TRBV2 to TRBJ2-4; D may be TRBD1 (5 bases). With 2 bases removed from V and 0 bases from J, the gap between germline ends came to 11 bases. Looked up from germline, CDR1 is SNHLY and CDR2 is FYNNEI. The CDR3 loop spans 16 amino acids.

The chain joins TRBV6-2 or TRBV6-3 to TRBJ2-7, with 8 bases lining up with TRBD1. V was clipped by 6 bases and J by 3 bases; unmatched bases: 4. The germline V gene encodes CDR1 MNHEY and CDR2 SVGEGT. The CDR3 is 13 residues long. The CDR3 loop is CASSRDRIYEQYF. For the CDR3, the DNA is TGTGCCAGCAGCCGGGACAGGATCTACGAGCAGTACTTC.

The genes are TRBV6-5 and TRBJ1-6; D call uncertain. The CDR3 sequence is 14 residues long. V was pared by 5 bases and J by 5 bases, with 10 bases between. The germline gives CDR1 MNHEY, CDR2 SVGAGI. The CDR3 loop reads CASSSALNNSPLHF. Here the CDR3 DNA reads TGTGCCAGCAGTAGCGCCCTAAATAATTCACCCCTCCACTTT.

The genes are TRBV29-1 and TRBJ2-3, with D hard to call. The length of the CDR3 is 13 residues. The V gene lost 4 bases and the J gene lost 2 bases, with 10 bases spanning the gap. The V gene's germline CDR1 is SQVTM and CDR2 ANQGSEA. As DNA, the CDR3 is TGCAGCGTTGGGGCAGACACCACAGATACGCAGTATTTT. It is translated as CSVGADTTDTQYF.

This chain joins TRBV7-9 and TRBJ1-4, with D hard to call. Germline values: CDR1 SEHNR, CDR2 FQNEAQ (reference sequence). Trimming left V 5 bases short and J 0 bases short, with 7 bases between. The CDR3 contains 14 residues. The CDR3 loop is CASSPESTNEKLFF. CDR3 bases: TGTGCCAGCAGCCCGGAGTCAACTAATGAAAAACTGTTTTTT.

The J gene is TRBJ2-1, the V gene TRBV10-1; 12 bases map to TRBD2. Germline V lookup: CDR1 WNHNN, CDR2 SYGVQD (reference sequence). Trimming at V came to 2 bases and at J to 8 bases, leaving 7 bases not matched to a gene. The CDR3 is 16 amino acids. The CDR3, as DNA: TGCGCCAGCAGTGAGACTAGCGGGGGGCCTTACGATGAGCAGTTCTTC. Its protein is CASSETSGGPYDEQFF.

The chain combines TRBV2 with TRBJ2-7; 7 bases map to TRBD1. The V gene end was trimmed by 6 bases and the J gene end by 3 bases; junction bases not matched to a gene: 8. The germline CDR1 and CDR2 sequences are SNHLY and FYNNEI. The CDR3 is made up of 14 amino acids. The CDR3 DNA reads TGTGCCAGCAGGCCGGGACAGAGAAACTACGAGCAGTACTTC. Translation: CASRPGQRNYEQYF.

V and J are TRBV5-1 and TRBJ1-2; D not certain. This CDR3 is built from 11 residues. Germline CDR1 is SGHRS and CDR2 is YFSETQ. V was trimmed by 8 bases and J by 3 bases, leaving 8 bases between them. CDR3 protein: CARGRDYGYTF. CDR3 coding DNA: TGCGCCAGGGGTCGGGACTATGGCTACACCTTC.

The chain joins TRBV18 to TRBJ1-3, with a tentative D call TRBD1 (5 bases). The CDR3 has 16 amino acids. V lost 3 bases to trimming and J lost 2 bases, with 14 bases between them. Germline CDR1 reads KGHSH; CDR2 reads LQKENI. CDR3 sequence reads: CASSPLAGQTGNTIYF. The CDR3 nucleotides are TGTGCCAGCTCACCCTTGGCGGGGCAAACTGGAAACACCATATATTTT.

This rearrangement joins TRBV19 to TRBJ2-3, with 10 bases that match TRBD1. The CDR3 has 16 amino acids. Germline CDR1 reads LNHDA; CDR2 reads SQIVND (reference sequence). Trimming took 7 bases from V and 5 from J; bases not matched to a gene: 12. DNA of the CDR3: TGTGCCAGTAAAGGTCGAGGGACAGGGGAAGAAGATACGCAGTATTTT. Translating gives CASKGRGTGEEDTQYF.

The V and J genes are TRBV2 and TRBJ1-5; 10 bases are a match to TRBD1. Germline CDR1 reads SNHLY; CDR2 reads FYNNEI. CDR3 size: 14 residues. J lost 12 bases, V lost 5 bases, and 10 bases had no gene match. The CDR3 DNA is TGTGCCAGCAGTCAACTTACTGGACAGGGGGGCCAGCATTTT. Translating it yields CASSQLTGQGGQHF. Looking up the rest from reference TRBV2 and TRBJ1-5 gives the full variable domain: EPEVTQTPSHQVTQMGQEVILRCVPISNHLYFYWYRQILGQKVEFLVSFYNNEISEKSEIFDDQFSVERPDGSNFTLKIRSTKLEDSAMYFCASSQLTGQGGQHFGDGTRLSIL.

The J gene is TRBJ1-1, the V gene TRBV29-1; no reliable D call. This CDR3 contains 12 residues. Trimming removed 4 bases at V and 1 base at J, with 7 bases between. Germline CDR1 is SQVTM and CDR2 is ANQGSEA. The CDR3 spells CSVGHPNTEAFF. The CDR3 nucleotides are TGCAGCGTTGGACACCCGAACACTGAAGCTTTCTTT.

The chain links TRBV7-9 to TRBJ1-1, with D maybe TRBD1 (6 bases). There are 14 residues in the CDR3. Germline V gene lookup returns CDR1 SEHNR and CDR2 FQNEAQ (reference sequence). V dropped 2 bases and J dropped 0 bases, with 7 bases sitting between them. As DNA, the CDR3 is TGTGCCAGCAGCTTATCAGGGGTGAACACTGAAGCTTTCTTT. This translates into CASSLSGVNTEAFF.

V usage is TRBV3-1 (or the pseudogene TRBV3-2) and J usage is TRBJ2-1; 7 nucleotides match TRBD2. The J segment lost 1 base and the V segment lost 0 bases, leaving 0 bases of the junction unmatched. CDR1 and CDR2 from the germline V gene are LGHDT and YNNKEL (reference sequence). This CDR3 has 15 amino acids. This chain's CDR3 is CASSQEAGSYNEQFF. DNA of the CDR3: TGTGCCAGCAGCCAAGAAGCGGGGTCCTACAATGAGCAGTTCTTC.

V and J are TRBV30 and TRBJ1-1; perhaps TRBD1 as D (5 bases). Trimming stripped 7 bases from V and 4 bases from J, with 16 bases between. From germline, CDR1 is GTSNPN and CDR2 SVGIG (reference sequence). The CDR3 spans 13 residues. This chain's CDR3 is CASRDFVSTEAFF. Written as DNA, the CDR3 is TGTGCCTCCAGGGATTTCGTTAGCACTGAAGCTTTCTTT.

This chain uses TRBV7-9 with TRBJ2-7, with D possibly matching TRBD1 (5 bases). Germline values: CDR1 SEHNR, CDR2 FQNEAQ (reference sequence). The CDR3 runs 13 residues. Trimming shortened V by 2 bases and J by 3 bases, and 8 bases separated the two germline ends. CDR3 in amino acids: CASSLSQGYEQYF. The CDR3 nucleotides are TGTGCCAGCAGCTTAAGTCAGGGCTACGAGCAGTACTTC. The variable domain in full, with the rest retrieved from reference TRBV7-9 and TRBJ2-7, is DTGVSQNPRHKITKRGQNVTFRCDPISEHNRLYWYRQTLGQGPEFLTYFQNEAQLEKSRLLSDRFSAERPKGSFSTLEIQRTEQGDSAMYLCASSLSQGYEQYFGPGTRLTVT.

The V call is TRBV28, the J call TRBJ2-1, with D perhaps matching TRBD2 (6 bases). CDR1 is MDHEN and CDR2 is SYDVKM in the germline V gene. The CDR3 has 13 amino acids. Deletions cut 6 bases from V and 8 bases from J, with 14 bases between. CDR3 loop: CASRPGTSYEQFF. The CDR3 nucleotides are TGTGCCAGCAGACCTGGTACTAGCTATGAGCAGTTCTTC.

The chain couples TRBV6-5 to TRBJ2-7; 8 bases fit TRBD1. Germline V gives CDR1 MNHEY, CDR2 SVGAGI. After removal of 6 bases from V and 6 bases from J, the junction contained 10 bases not matched to a gene. CDR3 length equals 14 residues. The CDR3 here is CASSQADRESEQYF. In DNA form, the CDR3 reads TGTGCCAGCAGCCAGGCGGACAGGGAGTCCGAGCAGTACTTC.

This chain connects TRBV19 to TRBJ2-1; TRBD1 is a possible D gene (5 bases). V lost 3 bases and J lost 10, with 16 bases in between. The CDR3 sequence is 14 residues long. The germline gives CDR1 LNHDA, CDR2 SQIVND (reference sequence). CDR3 in amino acids: CASSIRQGRREQFF. The DNA for the CDR3 is TGTGCCAGTAGTATTAGGCAGGGCCGACGGGAGCAGTTCTTC.

This chain uses TRBV6-5 with TRBJ1-2; 7 nucleotides line up with TRBD1. The V gene's germline CDR1 is MNHEY and CDR2 SVGAGI. CDR3 length: 14 amino acids. J was trimmed by 8 bases and V by 6 bases; bases with no gene match: 12. In DNA, the CDR3 is TGTGCCAGCAGACCACTTACAGGGGTCGAGGGCTACACCTTC. Encoded protein: CASRPLTGVEGYTF.

J is TRBJ1-1 and V is TRBV25-1; D is perhaps TRBD1 (6 bases). CDR1 is MGHDK, CDR2 SYGVNS, per germline. Between the trimmed V and J ends, which lost 4 bases and 2 bases, there was a span of 8 bases. CDR3 length: 13 residues. CDR3 loop: CASSGQVNTEAFF. In nucleotides, the CDR3 is TGTGCCAGCAGTGGACAGGTTAACACTGAAGCTTTCTTT. Drawing the rest from reference TRBV25-1 and TRBJ1-1, the complete variable domain is EADIYQTPRYLVIGTGKKITLECSQTMGHDKMYWYQQDPGMELHLIHYSYGVNSTEKGDLSSESTVSRIRTEHFPLTLESARPSHTSQYLCASSGQVNTEAFFGQGTRLTVV.

The chain links TRBV6-5 to TRBJ1-3, with a tentative D call TRBD1 (5 bases). Germline V gene lookup returns CDR1 MNHEY and CDR2 SVGAGI. The V and J ends lost 2 bases and 2 bases respectively, with 10 bases between them. CDR3 length: 15 amino acids. CDR3 in DNA: TGTGCCAGCAGTTACCCCTGGGGGGCTGGAAACACCATATATTTT. Translated, it gives CASSYPWGAGNTIYF.

The chain uses TRBV5-6 and TRBJ1-3; TRBD1 is a possible D gene (5 bases). Between the trimmed V and J ends, which lost 2 bases and 0 bases, there was a span of 9 bases. The CDR3 totals 15 residues. The germline V gene encodes CDR1 SGHDT and CDR2 YYEEEE. CDR3 sequence (DNA): TGTGCCAGCAGCTTTGACAGTCGCTCTGGAAACACCATATATTTT. It yields the protein CASSFDSRSGNTIYF. The full variable domain, its missing parts supplied by reference TRBV5-6 and TRBJ1-3, is DAGVTQSPTHLIKTRGQQVTLRCSPKSGHDTVSWYQQALGQGPQFIFQYYEEEERQRGNFPDRFSGHQFPNYSSELNVNALLLGDSALYLCASSFDSRSGNTIYFGEGSWLTVV.